A single T cell receptor beta chain is shown here with its context. As processed by the authors: Reference gene primers were amplified, and this amplification served to estimate nucleated cell counts. Sequenced by immunoSEQ multiplex PCR; TCRdb stores in-frame clones only, minus some. That table furnishes V, J and clone size, whereas the DNA furnished D and trimming. Of roughly 46,000 clones listed, 83% were seen once; the top ten hold nearly 7.5%. This entry is derived from a study of blood T cell repertoires in COVID-19. The wider study: COVID-19 samples collected from the United States, Italy and Spain covered acute and convalescent phases.

V was pared by 3 bases and J by 0 bases, with 6 bases of the junction left unmatched. There are 16 residues in the CDR3. Germline CDR1 reads SGHRS; CDR2 reads YFSETQ. The sequence was collected from a man between 60 and 75 years old with active COVID-19. Sequencing was done on a sample of peripheral blood. This chain uses TRBV5-1 with TRBJ2-1; 7 bases are shared with TRBD1. The CDR3 region has the DNA TGCGCCAGCAGCTCGACAGGGAGAGGCTCCTACAATGAGCAGTTCTTC. It translates to CASSSTGRGSYNEQFF.